The 17 T cell receptor beta chains in this list originate from one sample, sequenced in a study of T cells after posttransplantation cyclophosphamide. The method was immunoSEQ multiplex PCR; TCRdb's version includes in-frame clones alone and lacks a portion of them. The sample is made up of about 2,100 clones, none counted only once. A marrow graft followed busulfan-fludarabine conditioning, with cyclophosphamide on days +3 and +4. This material consisted of PBMCs, taken 86 days after allogeneic stem cell transplant with posttransplant cyclophosphamide. The source is a female patient in her 60s who received an allogeneic stem cell transplant from a related donor and was CMV-positive. These T cells may partly come from the graft donor.

At least ten counts were recorded for this clone. This chain uses TRBV30 with TRBJ1-6; TRBD1 matches 9 bases. This CDR3 has 14 residues. Germline-derived CDR1 and CDR2 are GTSNPN and SVGIG (reference sequence). V lost 5 bases, J lost 9 bases, and 8 bases stayed unmatched. CDR3 region: CAWAVGQGRSPLHF. In DNA form, the CDR3 reads TGTGCCTGGGCAGTGGGACAGGGCCGTTCACCCCTCCACTTT.

This clone ranks as medium-sized (0.01 to 0.1%). The chain couples TRBV28 to TRBJ1-1; D might be TRBD1 (5 bases). Germline V lookup: CDR1 MDHEN, CDR2 SYDVKM. Trimming took 4 bases from V and 3 from J, leaving 9 bases between them. The CDR3 has 13 amino acids. CDR3 protein: CASSWGTHTEAFF. The CDR3 DNA follows: TGTGCCAGCAGTTGGGGGACTCACACTGAAGCTTTCTTT.

At least ten counts were recorded for this clone. The rearrangement uses TRBV12-3 or TRBV12-4 and TRBJ2-6; D uncertain. The CDR3 is 15 amino acids. V was cut by 3 bases and J by 0 bases, with 6 bases left in between. DNA for the CDR3: TGTGCCAGCAGTTTGATGGCCTCTGGGGCCAACGTCCTGACTTTC. Translation gives CASSLMASGANVLTF.

The table lists this clone with many counts. This chain uses TRBV11-2 with TRBJ2-2; D is unresolved. V was trimmed by 2 bases and J by 0 bases, leaving 7 bases between them. The CDR3 covers 15 residues. The germline gives CDR1 SGHAT, CDR2 FQNNGV. The CDR3 DNA reads TGTGCCAGCAGCTTAATCTACGCGAACACCGGGGAGCTGTTTTTT. It is translated as CASSLIYANTGELFF.

This clone was recorded many times. This chain joins TRBV5-1 and TRBJ1-2; D remains unclear. The CDR3 is 15 residues long. Germline V gene lookup returns CDR1 SGHRS and CDR2 YFSETQ. V was trimmed by 0 bases and J by 0 bases, leaving 9 bases between them. This CDR3 is CASSLGAPSNYGYTF. The DNA for the CDR3 is TGCGCCAGCAGCTTGGGGGCACCTTCTAACTATGGCTACACCTTC.

This clone was observed at least ten times. A much larger clone lies one base from this, so it may be a read error. The same CDR3 arises from other DNA sequences in this sample as well. The chain recombines TRBV6-2 or TRBV6-3 with TRBJ1-2; D remains unclear. Per germline, CDR1 MNHEY and CDR2 SVGEGT. This CDR3 has 15 amino acids. The CDR3, as DNA: TGTGCTAGCAGTTACGATGGAGGCGACTCATATGGCTACACCTTC. Residues: CASSYDGGDSYGYTF.

This clone was found many times. The chain combines TRBV19 with TRBJ2-3; 14 bases fit TRBD2. The CDR3 covers 17 residues. The trim removed 3 bases at V and 3 bases at J, leaving 5 bases unmatched. Germline loops: CDR1 LNHDA, CDR2 SQIVND (reference sequence). The CDR3 DNA reads as TGTGCCAGTAGTATGAGACTAGCGGGAGGGCCGACAGATACGCAGTATTTT. This sequence encodes CASSMRLAGGPTDTQYF.

This clone has ten or more counts. The rearrangement links TRBV7-3 to TRBJ2-2; no definite D call. The length of the CDR3 is 15 residues. Germline CDR1 is SGHTA and CDR2 is FQGTGA. Trimming shortened V by 1 base and J by 0 bases, and 6 bases separated the two germline ends. The CDR3 spells CASSLMQANTGELFF. As DNA, the CDR3 is TGTGCCAGCAGCTTAATGCAGGCGAACACCGGGGAGCTGTTTTTT.

Many counts were recorded for this clone. The CDR3, as DNA: TGTGCCAGCTCACCTCCAAGCGCGGACAGGTCTAATGAAAAACTGTTTTTT. It specifies CASSPPSADRSNEKLFF. The chain combines TRBV18 with TRBJ1-4; 7 nucleotides agree with TRBD1. J gave up 3 bases and V 3 bases, and 10 bases lay outside the gene matches. CDR1 and CDR2 from the germline V gene are KGHSH and LQKENI. The CDR3 totals 17 residues.

This clone is termed medium-sized. This rearrangement joins TRBV10-1 to TRBJ2-7, with D possibly TRBD2 on 6 matching bases. Germline lookup yields CDR1 WNHNN and CDR2 SYGVQD (reference sequence). With 4 bases removed from V and 0 bases from J, the gap between germline ends came to 16 bases. The length of the CDR3 is 16 residues. CDR3 loop: CASSGYSSAPSYEQYF. In DNA form, the CDR3 reads TGCGCCAGCAGTGGGTACTCTAGCGCACCCTCCTACGAGCAGTACTTC.

This clone came up many times. The CDR3 DNA sequence: TGTGCCAGCAGCCACTCGACTAGCGGGACGTCTTACGAGCAGTACTTC. Translated, it gives CASSHSTSGTSYEQYF. The chain employs TRBV4-2 and TRBJ2-7; 11 bases agree with TRBD2. V lost 3 bases, J lost 4 bases, and 8 bases stayed unmatched. The V gene's germline CDR1 is LGHNA and CDR2 YNFKEQ. CDR3 length: 16 residues.

The chain links TRBV29-1 to TRBJ1-2; weak D call: TRBD1 (5 bases). This CDR3 has 12 residues. Trimming pared 4 bases from V and 3 bases from J, leaving 9 bases between. Germline CDR1 is SQVTM and CDR2 is ANQGSEA. CDR3 bases: TGCAGCGTTGGGGGCGTCCACTATGGCTACACCTTC. Protein sequence: CSVGGVHYGYTF.

This clone was seen repeatedly, ten times or more. This chain uses TRBV5-1 with TRBJ2-1, with TRBD1 matching over 10 bases. The germline CDR1 and CDR2 sequences are SGHRS and YFSETQ. Trimming cost V 3 bases and J 6 bases; bases outside gene matches: 6. The CDR3 sequence is 15 residues long. CDR3: CASSSTRTGGNEQFF. CDR3 nucleotide sequence: TGCGCCAGCAGCTCAACCCGGACAGGGGGCAATGAGCAGTTCTTC.

Sample share makes this clone medium-sized. J is TRBJ2-1 and V is TRBV28; tentatively, D is TRBD2 (7 bases). The CDR3 has 17 amino acids. Trimming left V 2 bases short and J 5 bases short, with 19 bases between. Germline lookup yields CDR1 MDHEN and CDR2 SYDVKM. CDR3 protein: CASSLGTGGWRNNEQFF. The CDR3, as DNA: TGTGCCAGCAGTTTAGGGACGGGGGGCTGGAGGAACAATGAGCAGTTCTTC.

This clone is deemed medium-sized. The chain couples TRBV5-1 to TRBJ1-2; 9 positions agree with TRBD1. CDR1 and CDR2 from the germline V gene are SGHRS and YFSETQ. The length of the CDR3 is 15 residues. The trim removed 3 bases at V and 6 bases at J, leaving 9 bases unmatched. This chain's CDR3 is CASSSGTTGGHGYTF. The DNA for the CDR3 is TGCGCCAGCAGCTCAGGGACAACAGGGGGCCATGGCTACACCTTC.

Judged by abundance, this clone is medium-sized. The chain has TRBV28 and TRBJ1-4, with 9 bases that match TRBD1. Germline lookup yields CDR1 MDHEN and CDR2 SYDVKM. The V gene end was trimmed by 2 bases and the J gene end by 8 bases; junction bases not matched to a gene: 9. This CDR3 comprises 16 residues. The CDR3 sequence: CASSLRPGQGLEKLFF. For the CDR3, the DNA is TGTGCCAGCAGTTTACGGCCGGGACAGGGCTTAGAAAAACTGTTTTTT.

In its sample, this clone was seen many times. DNA of the CDR3: TGCAGCGCACGGACAGGGGGAAGAGATACGCAGTATTTT. Residues: CSARTGGRDTQYF. The V call is TRBV29-1, the J call TRBJ2-3; 10 nucleotides match TRBD1. V shed 7 bases, J shed 5 bases, and the junction held 6 bases outside the gene matches. CDR1 is SQVTM and CDR2 is ANQGSEA in the germline V gene. The CDR3 runs to 13 residues.